A selection of T cell receptor beta chains follows, all from one sample in a study of identical twins. TCRdb recomputed calls from the 5' RACE reads with MiXCR, one row per CDR3 protein. The sample carries 120,000 to 150,000 distinct CDR3 sequences, roughly 3.2% recorded once. The specimen sequenced was memory T cells sorted from blood. The receptors were gathered from a man in his late teens or twenties in good health. The CDR3 runs from the conserved cysteine through the conserved F or W. The D gene is left open where the match is weak. Part of the rows lack a size; the others show once, few, many or a class for expanded clones.

V: TRBV9; D: .; J: TRBJ2-7; size: many; CDR3: CASSGGRSSYEQYF; DNA: TGTGCCAGCAGCGGGGGACGGAGCTCCTACGAGCAGTACTTC
V: TRBV7-2; D: .; J: TRBJ2-3; size: many; CDR3: CASSPVSGYTDTQYF; DNA: TGTGCCAGCAGCCCAGTCTCGGGGTACACAGATACGCAGTATTTT
V: TRBV7-8; D: .; J: TRBJ2-2; size: .; CDR3: CASSLIRGELFF; DNA: TGTGCCAGCAGCTTAATCCGAGGGGAGCTGTTTTTT
V: TRBV6-5; D: TRBD1; J: TRBJ1-1; size: few; CDR3: CASSYSPDRATEAFF; DNA: TGTGCCAGCAGTTACTCCCCGGACAGGGCCACTGAAGCTTTCTTT
V: TRBV5-1; D: TRBD2; J: TRBJ2-1; size: many; CDR3: CASTRTSGSAEQFF; DNA: TGCGCCAGTACACGGACTAGCGGGAGCGCGGAGCAGTTCTTC
V: TRBV12-3/TRBV12-4; D: .; J: TRBJ1-6; size: many; CDR3: CASSLAGSPLHF; DNA: TGTGCCAGCAGTTTAGCGGGTTCACCCCTCCACTTT
V: TRBV12-3/TRBV12-4; D: .; J: TRBJ2-2; size: many; CDR3: CASSPGTLTGELFF; DNA: TGTGCCAGCAGTCCCGGGACCCTCACCGGGGAGCTGTTTTTT
V: TRBV5-4; D: .; J: TRBJ1-6; size: many; CDR3: CASSPGGELVNSPLHF; DNA: TGTGCCAGCAGCCCCGGAGGTGAACTCGTCAATTCACCCCTCCACTTT
V: TRBV7-2; D: .; J: TRBJ1-2; size: many; CDR3: CASSLPDSYGYTF; DNA: TGTGCCAGCAGCTTACCCGACAGCTATGGCTACACCTTC
V: TRBV12-3/TRBV12-4; D: .; J: TRBJ1-2; size: many; CDR3: CASSLQYGYTF; DNA: TGTGCCAGCAGTTTGCAGTATGGCTACACCTTC
V: TRBV11-2; D: .; J: TRBJ2-5; size: many; CDR3: CASSHGRTKKAQYF; DNA: TGTGCCAGCAGCCACGGGCGAACCAAAAAGGCCCAGTACTTC
V: TRBV5-6; D: .; J: TRBJ2-5; size: many; CDR3: CASSQAGIETQYF; DNA: TGTGCCAGCAGCCAAGCAGGGATAGAGACCCAGTACTTC
V: TRBV4-1; D: .; J: TRBJ2-1; size: many; CDR3: CASSQESFSYNEQFF; DNA: TGCGCCAGCAGCCAAGAATCCTTCTCCTACAATGAGCAGTTCTTC
V: TRBV20-1; D: .; J: TRBJ2-5; size: many; CDR3: CSAPRRDFERLRETQYF; DNA: TGCAGTGCCCCGCGGCGTGATTTCGAGCGGCTGAGGGAGACCCAGTACTTC
V: TRBV12-3/TRBV12-4; D: .; J: TRBJ2-1; size: many; CDR3: CATSMGVNEQFF; DNA: TGTGCCACATCGATGGGGGTCAATGAGCAGTTCTTC
V: TRBV27; D: TRBD1; J: TRBJ1-1; size: many; CDR3: CASSLAGQLNTEAFF; DNA: TGTGCCAGCAGTTTAGCGGGACAGCTGAACACTGAAGCTTTCTTT
V: TRBV27; D: .; J: TRBJ2-2; size: many; CDR3: CASSFGPPSGSFTGELFF; DNA: TGTGCCAGCAGTTTCGGGCCCCCCTCCGGGAGTTTCACCGGGGAGCTGTTTTTT
V: TRBV5-6; D: .; J: TRBJ2-7; size: many; CDR3: CASSLEGGPNSYEQYF; DNA: TGTGCCAGCAGCTTGGAAGGGGGGCCGAACTCCTACGAGCAGTACTTC
V: TRBV19; D: TRBD2; J: TRBJ2-3; size: few; CDR3: CASRSRGGIRADTQYF; DNA: TGTGCCAGTAGGTCTCGCGGGGGTATACGAGCAGATACGCAGTATTTT
V: TRBV5-1; D: .; J: TRBJ2-1; size: many; CDR3: CASSEHTPAEQFF; DNA: TGCGCCAGCAGCGAACACACGCCCGCTGAGCAGTTCTTC
V: TRBV2; D: TRBD2; J: TRBJ2-7; size: .; CDR3: CASSGSSGTSEQYF; DNA: TGTGCCAGCAGTGGTAGTAGCGGGACGTCGGAGCAGTACTTC
V: TRBV12-3/TRBV12-4; D: .; J: TRBJ2-6; size: many; CDR3: CASKQFSGANVLTF; DNA: TGTGCCAGTAAACAGTTCTCTGGGGCCAACGTCCTGACTTTC
V: TRBV3-1; D: .; J: TRBJ1-2; size: many; CDR3: CASSAGRGGLGGYTF; DNA: TGTGCCAGCAGTGCTGGGCGGGGAGGCCTGGGAGGCTACACCTTC
V: TRBV7-3; D: TRBD2; J: TRBJ2-1; size: few; CDR3: CASSPREWASNEQFF; DNA: TGTGCCAGCAGCCCGCGGGAGTGGGCCTCCAATGAGCAGTTCTTC
V: TRBV7-2; D: .; J: TRBJ2-7; size: many; CDR3: CASSLNGPQSYEQYF; DNA: TGTGCCAGCAGCTTAAATGGGCCCCAATCCTACGAGCAGTACTTC
V: TRBV7-9; D: TRBD1; J: TRBJ1-4; size: many; CDR3: CASSHDRVNEKLFF; DNA: TGTGCCAGCAGCCACGACAGGGTGAATGAAAAACTGTTTTTT
V: TRBV6-1; D: .; J: TRBJ2-2; size: many; CDR3: CASRGSSGYTGELFF; DNA: TGTGCCAGTAGGGGGTCGAGCGGTTACACCGGGGAGCTGTTTTTT
V: TRBV7-2; D: .; J: TRBJ2-3; size: many; CDR3: CASSLGGARGDTQYF; DNA: TGTGCCAGCAGCTTGGGCGGGGCCCGGGGGGATACGCAGTATTTT
V: TRBV5-1; D: TRBD1; J: TRBJ1-4; size: many; CDR3: CASSPGRGEEKLFF; DNA: TGCGCCAGCAGCCCCGGCAGGGGGGAAGAAAAACTGTTTTTT
V: TRBV19; D: TRBD2; J: TRBJ2-1; size: many; CDR3: CASSSSGSGYNEQFF; DNA: TGTGCCAGTAGTTCTAGCGGGAGTGGGTACAATGAGCAGTTCTTC
V: TRBV7-2; D: .; J: TRBJ1-6; size: .; CDR3: CASSSAGRNSPLHF; DNA: TGTGCCAGCAGCTCCGCAGGGAGGAATTCACCCCTCCACTTT
V: TRBV15; D: TRBD1; J: TRBJ2-7; size: many; CDR3: CATSGETGARKFDEQYF; DNA: TGTGCCACCAGCGGAGAGACAGGGGCGCGGAAATTTGACGAGCAGTACTTC
V: TRBV4-1; D: TRBD1; J: TRBJ1-1; size: many; CDR3: CASSQGDRGPVGTEAFF; DNA: TGCGCCAGCAGCCAAGGGGACAGGGGCCCCGTGGGCACTGAAGCTTTCTTT
V: TRBV15; D: .; J: TRBJ2-1; size: .; CDR3: CATSRELGGSYNVQFF; DNA: TGTGCCACCAGCAGAGAATTGGGCGGGTCCTACAATGTGCAGTTCTTC
V: TRBV6-2/TRBV6-3; D: TRBD1; J: TRBJ2-7; size: many; CDR3: CASSYSAGTGISYEQYF; DNA: TGTGCCAGCAGTTACTCGGCCGGGACAGGGATCTCCTACGAGCAGTACTTC
V: TRBV20-1; D: .; J: TRBJ1-1; size: many; CDR3: CSASDSFGAFF; DNA: TGCAGTGCTAGTGACTCCTTCGGGGCTTTCTTT
V: TRBV18; D: .; J: TRBJ2-7; size: few; CDR3: CASSPPRGPTYEQYF; DNA: TGTGCCAGCTCACCACCGAGGGGACCGACCTACGAGCAGTACTTC
V: TRBV12-3/TRBV12-4; D: TRBD2; J: TRBJ2-3; size: many; CDR3: CASSPSGSSPDTQYF; DNA: TGTGCCAGCAGTCCAAGCGGGAGTAGCCCAGATACGCAGTATTTT
V: TRBV5-5; D: TRBD2; J: TRBJ2-1; size: many; CDR3: CASSFFLADHYNEQFF; DNA: TGTGCCAGCAGCTTCTTTCTAGCGGACCACTACAATGAGCAGTTCTTC
V: TRBV11-3; D: .; J: TRBJ2-1; size: many; CDR3: CASSLGRGPSPFNEQFF; DNA: TGTGCCAGCAGCTTAGGACGTGGCCCTAGTCCTTTCAATGAGCAGTTCTTC
V: TRBV5-1; D: TRBD1; J: TRBJ1-5; size: many; CDR3: CASSPTGTQPQHF; DNA: TGCGCCAGCAGCCCGACAGGGACTCAGCCCCAGCATTTT
V: TRBV6-4; D: .; J: TRBJ2-1; size: many; CDR3: CASSVGGTTYNEQFF; DNA: TGTGCCAGCAGTGTTGGCGGAACTACCTACAATGAGCAGTTCTTC
V: TRBV6-5; D: .; J: TRBJ1-5; size: many; CDR3: CASSYNPDNQPQHF; DNA: TGTGCCAGCAGTTACAACCCTGACAATCAGCCCCAGCATTTT
V: TRBV5-6; D: TRBD1; J: TRBJ2-6; size: many; CDR3: CASSLVPGQGASGANVLTF; DNA: TGTGCCAGCAGCTTAGTCCCAGGACAGGGGGCCTCAGGGGCCAACGTCCTGACTTTC
V: TRBV6-1; D: .; J: TRBJ1-2; size: many; CDR3: CASRAWAQTNYGYTF; DNA: TGTGCCAGCCGGGCGTGGGCCCAAACAAACTATGGCTACACCTTC
V: TRBV12-3/TRBV12-4; D: .; J: TRBJ2-2; size: many; CDR3: CASSRTAGSGELFF; DNA: TGTGCCAGCAGTCGAACAGCAGGCTCCGGGGAGCTGTTTTTT
V: TRBV5-6; D: TRBD1; J: TRBJ2-7; size: .; CDR3: CASSSAGTGVREQYF; DNA: TGTGCCAGCAGCTCAGCCGGGACAGGGGTTCGCGAGCAGTACTTC
V: TRBV5-6; D: .; J: TRBJ2-6; size: many; CDR3: CASSLLSGFGSGANVLTF; DNA: TGTGCCAGCAGCTTGTTATCAGGGTTCGGCTCTGGGGCCAACGTCCTGACTTTC
V: TRBV4-1; D: .; J: TRBJ1-2; size: many; CDR3: CASSNRVGGYTF; DNA: TGCGCCAGCAGCAACCGCGTGGGTGGCTACACCTTC
V: TRBV20-1; D: .; J: TRBJ1-6; size: many; CDR3: CSARVGQVGSPLHF; DNA: TGCAGTGCTAGGGTGGGACAAGTTGGTTCACCCCTCCACTTT